The 9 T cell receptor beta chains reported below all come from one sample, sequenced in a study of a mutant IDH1 vaccine in newly diagnosed glioma. The antigens these receptors bind are not known. Time point defined: week 47, end of study. With topical imiquimod, each dose of the vaccine consisted of 300 ug of mutant IDH1 20-mer peptide. Sequenced by immunoSEQ multiplex PCR; TCRdb stores in-frame clones only, minus some. The data show about 90,000 clones, with roughly 86% seen just once and over 0.7% held by the top ten. Here the sequenced sample was PBMCs, taken from a glioma patient whose treatment included an IDH1 peptide vaccine. All receptors come from a woman aged 45-65 years with glioma.

The gene calls are TRBV9 and TRBJ1-5; D is undetermined. In germline, CDR1 is SGDLS, CDR2 YYNGEE. The CDR3 covers 18 residues. Between the trimmed V and J ends, which lost 1 base and 2 bases, there was a span of 19 bases. The CDR3 nucleotides read TGTGCCAGCAGCGTATTTGGTGATCCCCCCTCAGGCAATCAGCCCCAGCATTTT. Its protein product is CASSVFGDPPSGNQPQHF.

The chain joins TRBV2 to TRBJ2-2, with D perhaps TRBD1 (5 bases). From germline, CDR1 is SNHLY and CDR2 FYNNEI. There are 13 residues in the CDR3. Trimming pared 6 bases from V and 7 bases from J, leaving 12 bases between. CDR3 sequence reads: CASSADSRGELFF. As DNA, the CDR3 is TGTGCCAGCAGCGCCGACAGTCGCGGGGAGCTGTTTTTT.

The chain has TRBV13 and TRBJ2-3; the D is unclear. The V gene lost 7 bases and the J gene lost 1 base, with 9 bases spanning the gap. In germline, CDR1 is PRHDT, CDR2 FYEKMQ (reference sequence). The CDR3 contains 13 residues. The CDR3 protein is CASKARGTDTQYF. As DNA, the CDR3 is TGTGCCAGCAAGGCTAGAGGCACAGATACGCAGTATTTT. Filled out from reference TRBV13 and TRBJ2-3, the complete variable domain reads AAGVIQSPRHLIKEKRETATLKCYPIPRHDTVYWYQQGPGQDPQFLISFYEKMQSDKGSIPDRFSAQQFSDYHSELNMSSLELGDSALYFCASKARGTDTQYFGPGTRLTVL.

The chain carries TRBV28 and TRBJ2-7; 11 nucleotides match TRBD2. Germline lookup yields CDR1 MDHEN and CDR2 SYDVKM. The V gene end was trimmed by 5 bases and the J gene end by 2 bases; junction bases not matched to a gene: 8. The CDR3 has 16 residues. This chain's CDR3 is CASSLPGTSGTYEQYF. As DNA, the CDR3 is TGTGCCAGCAGTCTTCCCGGGACTAGCGGAACCTACGAGCAGTACTTC.

The chain combines TRBV18 with TRBJ2-5; weak D call: TRBD2 (5 bases). V was clipped by 3 bases and J by 5 bases, with 10 bases between them. The CDR3 covers 13 residues. CDR1 and CDR2 from the germline V gene are KGHSH and LQKENI. The CDR3 protein is CASSPRQRETQYF. Written as DNA, the CDR3 is TGTGCCAGCTCACCTCGTCAGCGGGAGACCCAGTACTTC.

The chain has TRBV16 and TRBJ1-6; a weak D match, TRBD1 (6 bases). V dropped 3 bases and J dropped 8 bases, with 11 bases sitting between them. The CDR3 consists of 14 residues. Germline loops: CDR1 KGHSY, CDR2 FQNENV. The CDR3 DNA reads TGTGCCAGCAGCCATCAGAAGGGGGATTCACCCCTCCACTTT. Its protein is CASSHQKGDSPLHF.

The sample holds one count of this clone. At one boundary the junction diverges from the germline segment, which might be a read error. The same CDR3 is also encoded by other DNA sequences in this sample. The V gene is TRBV28, the J gene TRBJ1-5, with TRBD1 matching 8 bases. The CDR3 loop spans 15 amino acids. Germline CDR1 is MDHEN and CDR2 is SYDVKM. CDR3 in DNA: TGTGCCAGCAGTCCTACGACAGGGGTTAATCAGCCCCAGCACTTT. It encodes CASSPTTGVNQPQHF.

The chain has TRBV9 and TRBJ2-1; 8 bases fit TRBD2. This CDR3 has 15 residues. V shed 2 bases and J 8 bases; nucleotides not matched to a gene: 9. Germline loops: CDR1 SGDLS, CDR2 YYNGEE. The CDR3: CASSVRPAGGDEQFF. The DNA for the CDR3 is TGTGCCAGCAGCGTCCGCCCCGCGGGGGGCGATGAGCAGTTCTTC.

This clone has a handful of counts. This chain links TRBV21-1 with TRBJ1-5; the DNA was not compared with TRBD1, the D call given in the table. TRBV21-1 is deemed a pseudogene. The CDR3 has 18 amino acids. Here the CDR3 reads CASSRGTGDSVNGQPQHF. CDR3 nucleotides: TGTGCCAGCAGTAGAGGGACAGGGGATAGTGTGAACGGTCAGCCCCAGCATTTT.